Listed below are T cell receptor beta chains from one sample, sequenced in a study of T-cell memory formation after mild COVID-19. Each CDR3 protein gets one entry after TCRdb re-called the 5' RACE reads with MiXCR. The sample includes 150,000 to 200,000 distinct CDR3 sequences, roughly a third of them seen just once. The sequenced material came from PBMCs or a T cell subset sorted from them (not recorded which). The receptor source for this set is an adult woman who had mild COVID-19 (a few samples of this study predate the infection). Cell type and time point are not known. Both conserved end residues are part of each CDR3. D genes are given only for firm matches. The size of a clone is reported for some rows only, either as once, few or many, or as a class for expanded clones.

clone size: NA
J gene: TRBJ1-4
D gene: NA
V gene: TRBV20-1
CDR3 protein: CSARDPRGDEKLFF

clone size: NA
J gene: TRBJ1-5
D gene: NA
V gene: TRBV10-2
CDR3 protein: CASMDGSNQPQHF

clone size: few
J gene: TRBJ1-1
D gene: TRBD1
V gene: TRBV24-1
CDR3 protein: CATRGGGPGTEAFF

clone size: NA
J gene: TRBJ2-7
D gene: TRBD1
V gene: TRBV3-1
CDR3 protein: CASSAGTASYEQYF

clone size: NA
J gene: TRBJ1-4
D gene: TRBD1
V gene: TRBV4-2
CDR3 protein: CASSQDWRGRRVEKLFF

clone size: once
J gene: TRBJ1-1
D gene: NA
V gene: TRBV7-3
CDR3 protein: CASSQTAGTEAFF

clone size: few
J gene: TRBJ2-7
D gene: TRBD1
V gene: TRBV29-1
CDR3 protein: CSARDRGSSSYEQYF

clone size: NA
J gene: TRBJ1-4
D gene: NA
V gene: TRBV12-3/TRBV12-4
CDR3 protein: CASRRLAWDEAEKLFF

clone size: many
J gene: TRBJ1-1
D gene: NA
V gene: TRBV12-3/TRBV12-4
CDR3 protein: CASSPGTGNTEAFF

clone size: few
J gene: TRBJ2-1
D gene: TRBD2
V gene: TRBV12-3/TRBV12-4
CDR3 protein: CASSLSSGVNEQFF

clone size: NA
J gene: TRBJ2-7
D gene: TRBD1
V gene: TRBV6-2/TRBV6-3
CDR3 protein: CASSQDRGLEQYF

clone size: NA
J gene: TRBJ2-1
D gene: TRBD2
V gene: TRBV7-2
CDR3 protein: CASSLSGGGRNEQFF

clone size: NA
J gene: TRBJ1-1
D gene: TRBD1
V gene: TRBV2
CDR3 protein: CASSWGQAMNTEAFF

clone size: NA
J gene: TRBJ1-5
D gene: NA
V gene: TRBV7-9
CDR3 protein: CASSLTDRRDQPQHF

clone size: NA
J gene: TRBJ2-7
D gene: TRBD1
V gene: TRBV5-1
CDR3 protein: CASSSGTGNSYEQYF

clone size: NA
J gene: TRBJ1-1
D gene: NA
V gene: TRBV7-9
CDR3 protein: CASSVQGRGTEAFF

clone size: NA
J gene: TRBJ2-7
D gene: TRBD2
V gene: TRBV12-3/TRBV12-4
CDR3 protein: CASTTGRVGGEQYF

clone size: NA
J gene: TRBJ2-7
D gene: TRBD1
V gene: TRBV5-6
CDR3 protein: CASRPGQFPYEQYF

clone size: NA
J gene: TRBJ1-2
D gene: NA
V gene: TRBV10-1
CDR3 protein: CASSVGEASNYGYTF

clone size: few
J gene: TRBJ2-2
D gene: TRBD2
V gene: TRBV5-6
CDR3 protein: CASSEGLATGELFF

clone size: few
J gene: TRBJ2-5
D gene: TRBD1
V gene: TRBV7-2
CDR3 protein: CASRTGWETQYF

clone size: NA
J gene: TRBJ2-3
D gene: TRBD1
V gene: TRBV30
CDR3 protein: CAWSARPGTGVRLADTQYF

clone size: few
J gene: TRBJ2-7
D gene: NA
V gene: TRBV29-1
CDR3 protein: CSVEYQGGAYEQYF

clone size: few
J gene: TRBJ2-1
D gene: NA
V gene: TRBV29-1
CDR3 protein: CSVGQVRDQFF

clone size: few
J gene: TRBJ2-7
D gene: NA
V gene: TRBV5-1
CDR3 protein: CASSMGQGSYEQYF

clone size: NA
J gene: TRBJ2-7
D gene: NA
V gene: TRBV6-1
CDR3 protein: CASSEVLGDEQYF

clone size: NA
J gene: TRBJ2-5
D gene: NA
V gene: TRBV6-5
CDR3 protein: CASSPGSTIGETQYF

clone size: NA
J gene: TRBJ2-7
D gene: NA
V gene: TRBV23-1
CDR3 protein: CASSHQPTYSREQYF

clone size: NA
J gene: TRBJ2-5
D gene: NA
V gene: TRBV4-2
CDR3 protein: CASSPGSSGQETQYF

clone size: NA
J gene: TRBJ2-5
D gene: TRBD2
V gene: TRBV5-4
CDR3 protein: CASSAEPAGGLGETQYF

clone size: few
J gene: TRBJ1-6
D gene: NA
V gene: TRBV5-5
CDR3 protein: CASSLGTGTANSPLHF

clone size: NA
J gene: TRBJ2-7
D gene: TRBD2
V gene: TRBV9
CDR3 protein: CASSPSGAGGSEQYF

clone size: NA
J gene: TRBJ2-2
D gene: NA
V gene: TRBV7-9
CDR3 protein: CASTGNSLTGELFF

clone size: NA
J gene: TRBJ1-6
D gene: NA
V gene: TRBV7-2
CDR3 protein: CASSLDSIDSPLHF

clone size: few
J gene: TRBJ2-7
D gene: TRBD1
V gene: TRBV5-1
CDR3 protein: CASSLGQGAYYEQYF